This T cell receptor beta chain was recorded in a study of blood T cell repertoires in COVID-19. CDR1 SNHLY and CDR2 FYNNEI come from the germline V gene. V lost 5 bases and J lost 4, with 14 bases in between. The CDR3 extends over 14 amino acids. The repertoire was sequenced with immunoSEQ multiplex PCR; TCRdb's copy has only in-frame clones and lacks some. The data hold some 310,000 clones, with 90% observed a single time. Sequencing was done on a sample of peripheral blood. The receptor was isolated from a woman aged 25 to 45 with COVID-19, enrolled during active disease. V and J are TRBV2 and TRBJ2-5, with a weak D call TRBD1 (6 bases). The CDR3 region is CASSFARQVETQYF. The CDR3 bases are TGTGCCAGCAGTTTCGCCCGACAGGTAGAGACCCAGTACTTC.